Given below is one TCR beta chain in context. Authors' methods: Reference gene primers were amplified, and this amplification served to estimate nucleated cell counts. The data were produced by immunoSEQ multiplex PCR, yet TCRdb's version contains in-frame clones alone and is incomplete. That table is the source of V, J and clone size, and D and trimming were worked out from the DNA. The sample has roughly 130,000 clones, roughly 84% seen once. This CDR3 is built from 13 residues. Germline CDR1 SNHLY, CDR2 FYNNEI. V dropped 8 bases and J dropped 5; count of bases not matched to a gene: 8. These data originate in a study of blood T cell repertoires in COVID-19. Study overall: Some COVID-19 samples were acute and others convalescent; all came from the United States, Italy and Spain.

Cohort placement rested on clinical history that participants reported themselves. The source of this sequence is a man in his forties with acute COVID-19. The sequencing input was PBMCs or T cells enriched from blood (not recorded which). The chain uses TRBV2 and TRBJ2-5; TRBD2 matches at 7 bases. CDR3 in DNA: TGTGCCAGCCATGGGCAGGGAGGGGAGACCCAGTACTTC. This translates into CASHGQGGETQYF.